This T cell receptor beta chain was recovered during a study of graft-versus-host responses after intestinal transplantation. Study-wide background: All recipients got anti-thymocyte globulin induction, then tacrolimus and steroids for around three years.

Germline assignment: CDR1 SGHRS and CDR2 YFSETQ. V shed 4 bases, J shed 8 bases, and the junction held 5 bases outside the gene matches. The CDR3 has 13 residues. Notes on the study in general: The presence of high graft-versus-host to host-versus-graft clonal ratios in allografts characterized patients with graft-donor T cell macrochimerism. After transplant, early declines in HvG clones were associated with peak levels of circulating GvH clones.

Regarding this clone: What it recognizes is unknown.

Measured with immunoSEQ multiplex PCR; TCRdb has only the in-frame clones, and not every one. The data contain roughly 100,000 clones, 87% of them singletons. This sequence originates from a human donor who received an intestinal transplant. This chain links TRBV5-1 with TRBJ2-4; 8 bases match TRBD2. The sequencing used unstimulated CD4+ T cells sorted from spleen or lymph node cells, collected before intestinal transplant. This CDR3 is CASSPGRGDIQYF. The CDR3 nucleotides are TGCGCCAGCAGCCCCGGGAGGGGAGACATTCAGTACTTC.